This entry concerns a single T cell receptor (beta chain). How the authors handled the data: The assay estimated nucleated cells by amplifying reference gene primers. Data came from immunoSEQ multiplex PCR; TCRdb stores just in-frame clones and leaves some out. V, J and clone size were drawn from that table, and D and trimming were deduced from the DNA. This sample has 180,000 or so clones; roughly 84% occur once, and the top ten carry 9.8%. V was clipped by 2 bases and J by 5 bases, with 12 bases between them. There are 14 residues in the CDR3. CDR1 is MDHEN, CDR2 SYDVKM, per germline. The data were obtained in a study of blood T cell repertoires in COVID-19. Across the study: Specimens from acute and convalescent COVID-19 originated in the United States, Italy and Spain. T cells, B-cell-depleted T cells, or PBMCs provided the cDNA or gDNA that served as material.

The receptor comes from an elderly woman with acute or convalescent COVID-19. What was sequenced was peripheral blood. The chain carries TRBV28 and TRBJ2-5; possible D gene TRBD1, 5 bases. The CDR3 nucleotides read TGTGCCAGCAGTTTAATCGGCAGGGCCGAGACCCAGTACTTC. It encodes CASSLIGRAETQYF.